One sample yielded the 20 T cell receptor beta chains listed below, sequenced in a study of post-analysis software for immune sequencing data. Unique-molecular-identifier-tagged TCR beta cDNA libraries were used. MiXCR, applied by TCRdb to the PCR reads, yields one record per CDR3 protein. This sample has 800,000 to 950,000 distinct CDR3 sequences, with approximately 53% found just once. No antigens are known for them. Study results and limitations: About 5 TRBV segments were more frequent in patients than controls; TRBV5-6, TRBV5-1 and TRBV20-1 belonged to this group.

Sequenced: blood. All receptors derive from a girl aged 10-17 years with multiple sclerosis.

This chain links TRBV5-1 with TRBJ2-7, with TRBD2 matching over 11 bases. Trimming cost V 0 bases and J 5 bases; bases outside gene matches: 7. The CDR3 has 16 amino acids. Germline V gene lookup returns CDR1 SGHRS and CDR2 YFSETQ. The CDR3 bases are TGCGCCAGCAGCTTGGTTCTAGCGGGGGGTGTCCACGAGCAGTACTTC. Its translation: CASSLVLAGGVHEQYF.

This clonotype has only a few counts. The J gene is TRBJ1-2, the V gene TRBV4-1, with a tentative D call TRBD1 (6 bases). CDR3 length: 17 amino acids. Between the trimmed V and J ends, which lost 0 bases and 4 bases, there was a span of 18 bases. The germline V gene has CDR1 MGHRA and CDR2 YSYEKL. The CDR3 nucleotides read TGCGCCAGCAGCCAAGAGACGCTGGGGGGCCTCGTCTATGGCTACACCTTC. Encoded protein: CASSQETLGGLVYGYTF.

This clonotype appeared a few times. The chain couples TRBV5-5 to TRBJ2-7; the match to TRBD2 covers 7 bases. The J call may be in error: the DNA end matches TRBJ2-5 better. Germline CDR1 SGHKS, CDR2 YYEKEE (reference sequence). The CDR3 extends over 15 amino acids. This chain's CDR3 is CASSLGGSIGETQYF. The CDR3, as DNA: TGTGCCAGCAGCTTGGGCGGGAGCATCGGGGAGACCCAGTACTTC.

The J gene is TRBJ2-6, the V gene TRBV6-5; TRBD2 is a possible D gene (6 bases). The V and J ends lost 2 bases and 2 bases respectively, with 10 bases between them. CDR3 length: 16 residues. Germline CDR1 reads MNHEY; CDR2 reads SVGAGI. The CDR3 sequence is CASSYGGGAGANVLTF. The CDR3 DNA sequence: TGTGCCAGCAGTTACGGGGGAGGTGCTGGGGCCAACGTCCTGACTTTC.

The rearrangement uses TRBV29-1 and TRBJ2-1; tentatively, D is TRBD1 (5 bases). CDR3 length equals 13 residues. The germline V gene encodes CDR1 SQVTM and CDR2 ANQGSEA. V was cut by 1 base and J by 8 bases, with 12 bases left in between. Written as DNA, the CDR3 is TGCAGCGTTGAAGGTAGGGGTGGAGATGAGCAGTTCTTC. This translates into CSVEGRGGDEQFF.

This chain links TRBV20-1 with TRBJ2-1; D call uncertain. The J call is doubtful: the DNA matches TRBJ2-7 better. This CDR3 region has 14 residues. Germline assignment: CDR1 DFQATT and CDR2 SNEGSKA (reference sequence). The CDR3 loop reads CSARDRSTAREQYF. As DNA, the CDR3 is TGCAGTGCTAGAGATCGCTCTACCGCGAGAGAGCAGTACTTC.

The chain uses TRBV7-3 and TRBJ2-7; perhaps TRBD1 as D (7 bases). V was cut by 5 bases and J by 2 bases, with 13 bases left in between. Germline CDR1 is SGHTA and CDR2 is FQGTGA. This CDR3 comprises 14 residues. As DNA, the CDR3 is TGTGCCAGCAGCCCAGGGGGGACAGCCTACGAGCAGTACTTC. Translated, it gives CASSPGGTAYEQYF.

This clonotype was recorded many times. The chain is built from TRBV29-1 and TRBJ2-1; a weak D match, TRBD2 (5 bases). From germline, CDR1 is SQVTM and CDR2 ANQGSEA. V gave up 7 bases and J gave up 15 bases, with 22 bases separating them. CDR3 size: 12 residues. The CDR3 reads CSAHTDEGWGFF. The CDR3 DNA is TGCAGCGCCCACACGGACGAGGGTTGGGGGTTCTTC.

This clonotype has a handful of counts. This chain links TRBV6-5 with TRBJ2-1; the D is unclear. V was shortened by 10 bases and J by 3 bases, with 10 bases between the two germline ends. Germline CDR1 and CDR2: MNHEY and SVGAGI. The CDR3 totals 12 residues. Here the CDR3 reads CATLVNYNEQFF. CDR3 sequence (DNA): TGTGCCACCCTTGTAAACTACAATGAGCAGTTCTTC.

The rearrangement links TRBV5-1 to TRBJ2-7, with 7 bases lining up with TRBD1. Per germline, CDR1 SGHRS and CDR2 YFSETQ. V shed 1 base and J 2 bases; nucleotides not matched to a gene: 6. The CDR3 is 15 residues long. The CDR3 DNA reads as TGCGCCAGCAGCTTGTGGCAGGGGGAAACCTACGAGCAGTACTTC. It codes for CASSLWQGETYEQYF. Using reference TRBV5-1 and TRBJ2-7 for the parts outside the CDR3, the full variable domain is KAGVTQTPRYLIKTRGQQVTLSCSPISGHRSVSWYQQTPGQGLQFLFEYFSETQRNKGNFPGRFSGRQFSNSRSEMNVSTLELGDSALYLCASSLWQGETYEQYFGPGTRLTVT.

The chain has TRBV7-2 and TRBJ2-7, with D perhaps given as TRBD1 or TRBD2 (5 bases each). The CDR3 loop spans 15 amino acids. Germline CDR1 reads SGHTA; CDR2 reads FQGNSA. V lost 1 base and J 1 base, leaving 11 bases between the germline ends. The CDR3 loop reads CASSLGGKVSYEQYF. In nucleotides, the CDR3 is TGTGCCAGCAGCTTAGGGGGGAAGGTTTCCTACGAGCAGTACTTC.

This clonotype has a handful of counts. The chain links TRBV7-9 to TRBJ2-7; no clear D gene. CDR3 length: 14 amino acids. Germline loops: CDR1 SEHNR, CDR2 FQNEAQ (reference sequence). The ends were cut back, 1 base at V and 3 bases at J, with 10 bases in the middle. The CDR3, as DNA: TGTGCCAGCAGCTTAGTGGAGACACGCTACGAGCAGTACTTC. This sequence encodes CASSLVETRYEQYF.

The chain joins TRBV6-4 to TRBJ2-1; possibly TRBD2 for D (7 bases). The V and J ends lost 0 bases and 6 bases respectively, with 15 bases between them. Germline loops: CDR1 MRHNA, CDR2 SNTAGT. CDR3 length equals 16 residues. The CDR3: CASSDSNAGEGNEQFF. Here the CDR3 DNA reads TGTGCCAGCAGTGACTCGAATGCAGGGGAGGGCAATGAGCAGTTCTTC.

V is TRBV29-1 and J is TRBJ1-3; D remains ambiguous. The V end lost 4 bases, the J end lost 3 bases, and 10 bases lay between the germline ends. The CDR3 contains 13 residues. Looked up from germline, CDR1 is SQVTM and CDR2 is ANQGSEA. Here the CDR3 DNA reads TGCAGCGTTGCAGCGTATTTTGGAAACACCATATATTTT. It encodes CSVAAYFGNTIYF.

The table lists this clonotype with a few counts. The rearrangement uses TRBV6-6 and TRBJ2-5; D possibly corresponds to TRBD2 (6 bases). TRBJ2-7 matches the DNA end more closely, so the J call is doubtful. This CDR3 region has 12 residues. Germline CDR1 reads MNHNY; CDR2 reads SVGAGI (reference sequence). The CDR3 reads CASNTWGVEQYF. The CDR3 DNA is TGTGCCAGCAACACGTGGGGGGTCGAGCAGTACTTC.

The chain combines TRBV9 with TRBJ2-3; D is possibly TRBD2 (5 bases). V dropped 3 bases and J dropped 2 bases, with 13 bases sitting between them. Germline CDR1 is SGDLS and CDR2 is YYNGEE. This CDR3 is built from 15 residues. CDR3 loop: CASSALDFLTDTQYF. DNA for the CDR3: TGTGCCAGCAGCGCCTTGGACTTCCTCACAGATACGCAGTATTTT.

This clonotype turned up a few times. V gene TRBV7-8 combines with J gene TRBJ2-5; a weak D match, TRBD1 (6 bases). The DNA matches TRBJ2-7 better at its end, which makes the J call doubtful. CDR3 length: 14 amino acids. Germline V gives CDR1 SGHVS, CDR2 FQNEAQ. CDR3 region: CASSLTLQGYEQYF. The CDR3 DNA follows: TGTGCCAGCAGCTTAACGCTACAGGGCTACGAGCAGTACTTC.

The chain joins TRBV5-1 to TRBJ1-2; maybe TRBD1 (6 bases). V was trimmed by 4 bases and J by 4 bases, leaving 11 bases between them. Germline loops: CDR1 SGHRS, CDR2 YFSETQ. This CDR3 region has 13 residues. DNA of the CDR3: TGCGCCAGCAGCGGAGGACAGATCTATGGCTACACCTTC. Its translation is CASSGGQIYGYTF.

This chain's CDR3 is CASSEYSKSRLAVSYNEQYF. In DNA form, the CDR3 reads TGCGCCAGCAGTGAGTATTCGAAATCCAGACTAGCGGTTTCCTACAATGAGCAGTACTTC. The chain recombines TRBV10-2 with TRBJ2-1, with TRBD2 matching over 9 bases. The J call may be faulty, since TRBJ2-7 better matches the DNA end. This CDR3 contains 20 residues. Looked up from germline, CDR1 is WSHSY and CDR2 is SAAADI.

This sequence joins TRBV5-1 and TRBJ1-2; D remains ambiguous. Germline V gene lookup returns CDR1 SGHRS and CDR2 YFSETQ. The CDR3 has 17 amino acids. Trimming removed 4 bases from V and 0 bases from J, with 19 bases in between. CDR3 region: CASSPGRRAEANYGYTF. The CDR3 nucleotides are TGCGCCAGCAGCCCCGGCCGTAGGGCCGAAGCTAACTATGGCTACACCTTC.